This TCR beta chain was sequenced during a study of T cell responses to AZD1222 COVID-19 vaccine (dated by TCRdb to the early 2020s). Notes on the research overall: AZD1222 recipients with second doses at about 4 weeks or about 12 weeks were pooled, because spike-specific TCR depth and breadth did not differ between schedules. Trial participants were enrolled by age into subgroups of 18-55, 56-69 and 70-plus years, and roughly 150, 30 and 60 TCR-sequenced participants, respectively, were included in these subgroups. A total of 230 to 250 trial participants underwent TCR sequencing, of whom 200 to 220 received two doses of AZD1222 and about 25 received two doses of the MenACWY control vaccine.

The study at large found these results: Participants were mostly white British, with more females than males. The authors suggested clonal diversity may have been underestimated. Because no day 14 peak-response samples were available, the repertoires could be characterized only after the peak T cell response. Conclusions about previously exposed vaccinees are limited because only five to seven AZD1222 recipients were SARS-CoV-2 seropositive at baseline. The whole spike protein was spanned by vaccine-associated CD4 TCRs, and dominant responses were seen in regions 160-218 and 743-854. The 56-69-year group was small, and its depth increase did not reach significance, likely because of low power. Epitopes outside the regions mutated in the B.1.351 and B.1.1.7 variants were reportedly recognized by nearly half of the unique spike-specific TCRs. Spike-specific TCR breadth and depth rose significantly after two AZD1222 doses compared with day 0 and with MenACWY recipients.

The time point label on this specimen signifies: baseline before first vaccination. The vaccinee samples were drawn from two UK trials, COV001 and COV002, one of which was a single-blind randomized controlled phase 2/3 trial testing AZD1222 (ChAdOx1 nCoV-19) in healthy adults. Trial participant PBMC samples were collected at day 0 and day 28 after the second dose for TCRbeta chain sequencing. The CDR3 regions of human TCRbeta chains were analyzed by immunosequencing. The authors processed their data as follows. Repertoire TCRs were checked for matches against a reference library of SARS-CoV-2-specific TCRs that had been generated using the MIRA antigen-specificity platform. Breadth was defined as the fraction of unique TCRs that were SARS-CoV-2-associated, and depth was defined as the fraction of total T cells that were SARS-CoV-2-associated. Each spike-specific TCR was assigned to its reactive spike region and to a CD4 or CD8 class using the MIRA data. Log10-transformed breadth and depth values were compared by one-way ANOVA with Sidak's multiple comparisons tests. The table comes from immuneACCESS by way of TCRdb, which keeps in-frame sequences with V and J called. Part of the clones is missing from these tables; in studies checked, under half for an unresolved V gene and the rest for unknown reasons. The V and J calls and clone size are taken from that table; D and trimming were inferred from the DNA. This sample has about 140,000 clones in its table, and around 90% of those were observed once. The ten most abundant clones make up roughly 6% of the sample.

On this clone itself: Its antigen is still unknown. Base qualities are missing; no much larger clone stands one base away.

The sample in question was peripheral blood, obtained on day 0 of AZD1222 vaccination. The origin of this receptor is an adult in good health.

The CDR3 loop reads CASSFEADSRNQINYGYTF. The sequence in DNA is TGCGCCAGCAGCTTCGAAGCGGACAGCAGGAACCAAATAAACTATGGCTACACCTTC. The V gene is TRBV5-1 and the J gene is TRBJ1-2; the D gene is perhaps TRBD1, on 6 matching bases. At the junction V is shortened by 2 bases and J by 2 bases, with 25 bases in between. The CDR3 goes from the cysteine to the phenylalanine over 19 residues. Of the read, only the CDR3 DNA is kept; its 57 bases are in frame from base 1. The germline V gene encodes CDR1 SGHRS and CDR2 YFSETQ.